The rows below give T cell receptor beta chains drawn from one sample of a study of T cell responses to AZD1222 COVID-19 vaccine. Only in-frame clones appear in the TCRdb table, and some are missing; sequencing was by immunoSEQ multiplex PCR. This sample carries tens of thousands of clones, approximately 85% of them seen once, and the ten largest clones take roughly 3.6%. Here the sequenced sample was peripheral blood, taken 28 days after the second AZD1222 dose. These receptor sequences come from an adult who received the AZD1222 COVID-19 vaccine. The CDR3 runs from the conserved cysteine through the conserved F or W. The D gene is left open where the match is weak. A row's size may be missing; if present it is once, few, many or a size class.

j_call | v_call | clone_size | d_call | cdr3_aa | cdr3_nt
TRBJ2-1 | TRBV15 | once | TRBD2 | CATSRDRTSGGHEQFF | TGTGCCACCAGCAGAGATCGGACTAGCGGGGGTCATGAGCAGTTCTTC
TRBJ2-1 | TRBV7-2 | NA | NA | CASNPYREDEQFF | TGTGCCAGCAACCCTTACAGGGAGGATGAGCAGTTCTTC
TRBJ1-2 | TRBV21-1 | NA | NA | CASSKASYGYTF | TGTGCCAGCAGTAAGGCCTCCTATGGCTACACCTTC
TRBJ2-7 | TRBV30 | NA | NA | CAWSVLEDSSYEQYF | TGTGCCTGGAGTGTACTCGAGGATAGCTCCTACGAGCAGTACTTC
TRBJ2-1 | TRBV28 | NA | NA | CASSLWGLSGIDEQFF | TGTGCCAGCAGTTTATGGGGCCTTTCAGGAATCGATGAGCAGTTCTTC
TRBJ1-1 | TRBV9 | NA | NA | CASSVDEINTEAFF | TGTGCCAGCAGCGTAGATGAGATCAACACTGAAGCTTTCTTT
TRBJ1-1 | TRBV27 | NA | NA | CASSLASGANTEAFF | TGTGCCAGCAGTTTAGCCAGTGGGGCGAACACTGAAGCTTTCTTT
TRBJ1-4 | TRBV7-7 | NA | NA | CASSLGGHENEKLFF | TGTGCCAGCAGCTTAGGGGGACACGAAAATGAAAAACTGTTTTTT
TRBJ2-4 | TRBV3-1/TRBV3-2 | NA | NA | CASSHQVAKNIQYF | TGTGCCAGCAGCCATCAAGTAGCCAAAAACATTCAGTACTTC
TRBJ2-7 | TRBV28 | NA | TRBD1 | CASSLYQQGAYEQYF | TGTGCCAGCAGTTTATATCAACAGGGGGCATACGAGCAGTACTTC
TRBJ1-5 | TRBV29-1 | NA | NA | CSVGTDSNQPQHF | TGCAGCGTCGGGACGGATAGCAATCAGCCCCAGCATTTT
TRBJ2-5 | TRBV6-6 | NA | NA | CASSYSKQETQYF | TGTGCCAGCAGTTACTCGAAACAAGAGACCCAGTACTTC
TRBJ2-3 | TRBV18 | NA | NA | CASSPLRQSTDTQYF | TGTGCCAGCTCACCACTAAGGCAGTCCACAGATACGCAGTATTTT
TRBJ1-2 | TRBV6-5 | NA | NA | CASSYRDGYGYTF | TGTGCCAGCAGTTACCGGGACGGGTATGGCTACACCTTC
TRBJ2-1 | TRBV24-1 | NA | NA | CATSESSEHEQFF | TGTGCCACCAGTGAGTCCTCGGAACATGAGCAGTTCTTC
TRBJ1-6 | TRBV19 | NA | NA | CASNEGGSGNSPLHF | TGTGCCAGCAACGAGGGGGGGTCAGGTAATTCACCCCTCCACTTT
TRBJ2-2 | TRBV7-6 | NA | NA | CASSLGLGTSNTGELFF | TGTGCCAGCAGCTTGGGTTTGGGGACATCGAACACCGGGGAGCTGTTTTTT
TRBJ1-3 | TRBV28 | NA | NA | CASSFRAGNTIYF | TGTGCCAGCAGTTTCAGGGCCGGAAACACCATATATTTT
TRBJ1-5 | TRBV5-1 | NA | NA | CASSLEGIGNQPQHF | TGCGCCAGCAGCTTGGAAGGGATTGGCAATCAGCCCCAGCATTTT
TRBJ1-1 | TRBV28 | NA | TRBD1 | CASTPRDRVNTEAFF | TGTGCCAGCACCCCACGGGACAGGGTGAACACTGAAGCTTTCTTT
TRBJ1-1 | TRBV28 | NA | NA | CASSLFQLNTEAFF | TGTGCCAGCAGTTTATTCCAGCTGAACACTGAAGCTTTCTTT
TRBJ2-5 | TRBV29-1 | NA | TRBD2 | CSVERLRTSGGGETQYF | TGCAGCGTTGAACGGCTCAGGACTAGCGGAGGAGGGGAGACCCAGTACTTC
TRBJ1-5 | TRBV19 | NA | TRBD1 | CASSFPPPGTGDRQPQHF | TGTGCCAGTAGTTTTCCCCCACCCGGGACAGGGGATAGGCAGCCCCAGCATTTT
TRBJ2-7 | TRBV20-1 | NA | NA | CSARGSYEQYF | TGCAGTGCTAGGGGTAGCTACGAGCAGTACTTC
TRBJ1-1 | TRBV27 | NA | NA | CASIKGFKAFF | TGTGCCAGCATCAAGGGATTTAAAGCTTTCTTT
TRBJ2-5 | TRBV9 | NA | TRBD2 | CASSGGLAGGETQYF | TGTGCCAGCAGCGGGGGACTAGCGGGAGGAGAGACCCAGTACTTC